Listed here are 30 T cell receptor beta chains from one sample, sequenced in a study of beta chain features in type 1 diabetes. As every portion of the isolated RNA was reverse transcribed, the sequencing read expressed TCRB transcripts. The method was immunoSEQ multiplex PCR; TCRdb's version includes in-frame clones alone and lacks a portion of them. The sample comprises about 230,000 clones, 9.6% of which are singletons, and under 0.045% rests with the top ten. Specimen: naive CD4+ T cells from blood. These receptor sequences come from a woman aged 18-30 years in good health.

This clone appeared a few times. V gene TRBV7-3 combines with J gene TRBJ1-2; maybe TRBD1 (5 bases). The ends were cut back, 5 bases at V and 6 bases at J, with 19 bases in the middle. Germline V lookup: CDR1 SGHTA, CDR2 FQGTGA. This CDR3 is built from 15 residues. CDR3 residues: CASSPSGAVPHGYTF. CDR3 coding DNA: TGTGCCAGCAGCCCCTCTGGGGCTGTTCCCCATGGCTACACCTTC.

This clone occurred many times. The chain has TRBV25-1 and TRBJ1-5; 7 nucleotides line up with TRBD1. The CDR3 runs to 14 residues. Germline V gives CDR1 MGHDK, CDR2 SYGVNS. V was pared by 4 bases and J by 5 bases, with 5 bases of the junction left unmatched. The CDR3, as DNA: TGTGCCAGCAGTGCGACAGGGCAAGATCAGCCCCAGCATTTT. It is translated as CASSATGQDQPQHF.

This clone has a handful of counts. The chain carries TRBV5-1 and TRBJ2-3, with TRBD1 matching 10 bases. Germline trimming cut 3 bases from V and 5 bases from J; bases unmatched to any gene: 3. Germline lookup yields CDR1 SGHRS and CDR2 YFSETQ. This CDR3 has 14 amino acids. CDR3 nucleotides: TGCGCCAGCAGCTGGGGGACAGGGGAAGATACGCAGTATTTT. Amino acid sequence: CASSWGTGEDTQYF. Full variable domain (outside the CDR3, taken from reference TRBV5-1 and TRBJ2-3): KAGVTQTPRYLIKTRGQQVTLSCSPISGHRSVSWYQQTPGQGLQFLFEYFSETQRNKGNFPGRFSGRQFSNSRSEMNVSTLELGDSALYLCASSWGTGEDTQYFGPGTRLTVL.

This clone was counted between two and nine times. CDR3 sequence reads: CASSASTGKGQPQHF. CDR3 in DNA: TGCGCCAGCAGCGCCTCGACAGGGAAGGGTCAGCCCCAGCATTTT. The chain couples TRBV5-1 to TRBJ1-5; 7 bases fit TRBD1. The ends lost 4 bases at V and 6 bases at J; junction bases unmatched: 10. Per the germline V gene, CDR1 is SGHRS and CDR2 is YFSETQ. The CDR3 totals 15 residues.

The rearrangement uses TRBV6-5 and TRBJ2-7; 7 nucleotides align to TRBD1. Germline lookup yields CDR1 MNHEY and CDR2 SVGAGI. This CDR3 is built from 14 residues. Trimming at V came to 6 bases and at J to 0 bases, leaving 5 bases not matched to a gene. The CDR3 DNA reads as TGTGCCAGCAGCCGGGACAGCCTCTCCTACGAGCAGTACTTC. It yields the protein CASSRDSLSYEQYF.

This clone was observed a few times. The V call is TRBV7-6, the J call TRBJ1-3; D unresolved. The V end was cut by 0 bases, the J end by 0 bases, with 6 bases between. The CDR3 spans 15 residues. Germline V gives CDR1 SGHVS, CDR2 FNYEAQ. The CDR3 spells CASSLAQASGNTIYF. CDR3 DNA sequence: TGTGCCAGCAGCTTAGCGCAGGCCTCTGGAAACACCATATATTTT. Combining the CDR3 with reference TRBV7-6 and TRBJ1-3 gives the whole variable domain GAGVSQSPRYKVTKRGQDVALRCDPISGHVSLYWYRQALGQGPEFLTYFNYEAQQDKSGLPNDRFSAERPEGSISTLTIQRTEQRDSAMYRCASSLAQASGNTIYFGEGSWLTVV.

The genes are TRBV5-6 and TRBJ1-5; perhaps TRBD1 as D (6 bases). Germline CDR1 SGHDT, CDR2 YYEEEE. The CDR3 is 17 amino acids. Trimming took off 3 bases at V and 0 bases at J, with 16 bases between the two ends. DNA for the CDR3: TGTGCCAGCAGCTGGAGCGTTGGGACAAATAGCAATCAGCCCCAGCATTTT. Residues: CASSWSVGTNSNQPQHF.

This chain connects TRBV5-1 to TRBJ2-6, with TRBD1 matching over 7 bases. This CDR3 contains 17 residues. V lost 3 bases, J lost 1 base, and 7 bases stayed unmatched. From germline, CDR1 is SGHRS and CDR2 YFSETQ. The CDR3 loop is CASSSSRDRSGANVLTF. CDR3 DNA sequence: TGCGCCAGCAGCTCGTCCCGGGACAGATCTGGGGCCAACGTCCTGACTTTC.

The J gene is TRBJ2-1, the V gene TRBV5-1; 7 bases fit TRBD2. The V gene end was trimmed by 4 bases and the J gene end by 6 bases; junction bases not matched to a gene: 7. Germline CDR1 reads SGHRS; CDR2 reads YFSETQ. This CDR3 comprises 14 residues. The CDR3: CASSIRLAINEQFF. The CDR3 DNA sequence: TGCGCCAGCAGCATAAGACTAGCCATCAATGAGCAGTTCTTC.

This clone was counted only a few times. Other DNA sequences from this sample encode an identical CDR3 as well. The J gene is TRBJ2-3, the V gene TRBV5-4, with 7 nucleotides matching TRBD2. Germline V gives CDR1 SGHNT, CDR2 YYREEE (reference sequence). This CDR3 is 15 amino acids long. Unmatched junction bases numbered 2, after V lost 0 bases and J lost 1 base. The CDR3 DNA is TGTGCCAGCAGCTTGGGGCTAGCGGGCACAGATACGCAGTATTTT. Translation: CASSLGLAGTDTQYF.

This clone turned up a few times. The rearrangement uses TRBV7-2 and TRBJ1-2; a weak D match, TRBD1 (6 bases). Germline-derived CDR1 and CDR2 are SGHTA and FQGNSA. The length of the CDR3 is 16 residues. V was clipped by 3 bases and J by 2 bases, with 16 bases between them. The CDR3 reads CASSFFADRINYGYTF. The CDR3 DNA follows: TGTGCCAGCAGCTTCTTCGCTGACAGGATAAACTATGGCTACACCTTC.

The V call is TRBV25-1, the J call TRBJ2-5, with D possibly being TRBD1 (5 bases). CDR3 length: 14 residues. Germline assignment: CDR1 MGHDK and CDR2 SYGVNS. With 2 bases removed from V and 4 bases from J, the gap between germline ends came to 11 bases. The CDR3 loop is CASSETTVRETQYF. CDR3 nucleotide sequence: TGTGCCAGCAGTGAAACGACAGTCCGAGAGACCCAGTACTTC.

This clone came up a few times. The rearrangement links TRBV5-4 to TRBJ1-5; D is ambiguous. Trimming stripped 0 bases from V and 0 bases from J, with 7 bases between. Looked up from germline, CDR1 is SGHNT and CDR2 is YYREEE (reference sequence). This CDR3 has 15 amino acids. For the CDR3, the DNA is TGTGCCAGCAGCTTGGGCGGCCTTAGCAATCAGCCCCAGCATTTT. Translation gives CASSLGGLSNQPQHF.

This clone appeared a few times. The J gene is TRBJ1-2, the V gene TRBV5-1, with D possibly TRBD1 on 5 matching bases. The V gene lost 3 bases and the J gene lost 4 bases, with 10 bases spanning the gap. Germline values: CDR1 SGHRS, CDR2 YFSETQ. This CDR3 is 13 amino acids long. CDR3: CASSSSGPYGYTF. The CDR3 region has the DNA TGCGCCAGCAGCTCCTCAGGGCCCTATGGCTACACCTTC.

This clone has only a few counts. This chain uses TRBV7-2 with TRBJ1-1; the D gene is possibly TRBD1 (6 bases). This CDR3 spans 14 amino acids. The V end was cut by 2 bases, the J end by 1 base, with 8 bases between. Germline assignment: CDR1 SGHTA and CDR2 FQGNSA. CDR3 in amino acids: CASSLYRENTEAFF. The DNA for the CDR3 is TGTGCCAGCAGCTTATACAGGGAGAACACTGAAGCTTTCTTT.

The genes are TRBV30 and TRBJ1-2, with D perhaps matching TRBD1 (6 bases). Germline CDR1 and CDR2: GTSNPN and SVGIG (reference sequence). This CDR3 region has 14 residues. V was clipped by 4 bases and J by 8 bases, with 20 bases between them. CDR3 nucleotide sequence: TGTGCCTGGAACCACTTACAGGGAAGGGGGGGCTACACCTTC. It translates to CAWNHLQGRGGYTF.

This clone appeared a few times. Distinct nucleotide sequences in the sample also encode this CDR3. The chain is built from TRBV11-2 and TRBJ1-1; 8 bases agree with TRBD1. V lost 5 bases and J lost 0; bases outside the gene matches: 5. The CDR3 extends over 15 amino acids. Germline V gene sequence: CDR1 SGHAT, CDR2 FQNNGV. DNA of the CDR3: TGTGCCAGCAGCCCGCGGACAGGGATGAACACTGAAGCTTTCTTT. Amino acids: CASSPRTGMNTEAFF.

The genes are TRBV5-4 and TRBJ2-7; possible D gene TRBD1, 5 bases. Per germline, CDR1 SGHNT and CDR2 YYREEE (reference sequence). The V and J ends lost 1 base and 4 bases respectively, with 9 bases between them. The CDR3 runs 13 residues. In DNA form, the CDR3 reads TGTGCCAGCAGCTTGAAAGGGGTTTACGAGCAGTACTTC. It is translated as CASSLKGVYEQYF.

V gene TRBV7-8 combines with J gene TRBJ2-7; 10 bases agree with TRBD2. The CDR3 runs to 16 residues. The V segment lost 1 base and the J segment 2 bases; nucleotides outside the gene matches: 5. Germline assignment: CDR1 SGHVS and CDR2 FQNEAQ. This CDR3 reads CASSLVGTSVPYEQYF. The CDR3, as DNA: TGTGCCAGCAGCTTAGTGGGGACTAGCGTACCCTACGAGCAGTACTTC. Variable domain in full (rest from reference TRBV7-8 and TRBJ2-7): GAGVSQSPRYKVAKRGQDVALRCDPISGHVSLFWYQQALGQGPEFLTYFQNEAQLDKSGLPSDRFFAERPEGSVSTLKIQRTQQEDSAVYLCASSLVGTSVPYEQYFGPGTRLTVT.

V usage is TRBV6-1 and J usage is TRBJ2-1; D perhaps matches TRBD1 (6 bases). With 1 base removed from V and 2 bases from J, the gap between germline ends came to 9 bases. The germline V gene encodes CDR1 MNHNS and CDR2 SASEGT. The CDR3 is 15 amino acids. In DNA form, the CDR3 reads TGTGCCAGCAGTGAAGGGCAGGGGCCCTACAATGAGCAGTTCTTC. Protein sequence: CASSEGQGPYNEQFF.

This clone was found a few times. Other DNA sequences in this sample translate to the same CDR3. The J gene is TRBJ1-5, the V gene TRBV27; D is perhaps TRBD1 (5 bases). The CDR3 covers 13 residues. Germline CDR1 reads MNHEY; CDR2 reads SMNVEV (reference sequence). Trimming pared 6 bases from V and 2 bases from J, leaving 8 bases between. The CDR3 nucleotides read TGTGCCAGCAGGGGGGGAGGCAATCAGCCCCAGCATTTT. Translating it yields CASRGGGNQPQHF.

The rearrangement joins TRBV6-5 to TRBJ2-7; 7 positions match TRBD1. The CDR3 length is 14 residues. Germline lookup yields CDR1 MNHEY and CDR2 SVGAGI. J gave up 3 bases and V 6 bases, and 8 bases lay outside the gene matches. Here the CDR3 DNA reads TGTGCCAGCAGCCCAAGGGGGCAGGACTACGAGCAGTACTTC. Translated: CASSPRGQDYEQYF.

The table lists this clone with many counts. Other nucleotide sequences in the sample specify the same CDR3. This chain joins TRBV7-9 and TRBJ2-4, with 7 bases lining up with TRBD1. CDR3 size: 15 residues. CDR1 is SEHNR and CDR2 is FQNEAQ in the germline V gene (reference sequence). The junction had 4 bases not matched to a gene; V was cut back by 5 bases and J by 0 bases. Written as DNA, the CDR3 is TGTGCCAGCAGCAGGGACAGACTAGCCAAAAACATTCAGTACTTC. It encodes CASSRDRLAKNIQYF.

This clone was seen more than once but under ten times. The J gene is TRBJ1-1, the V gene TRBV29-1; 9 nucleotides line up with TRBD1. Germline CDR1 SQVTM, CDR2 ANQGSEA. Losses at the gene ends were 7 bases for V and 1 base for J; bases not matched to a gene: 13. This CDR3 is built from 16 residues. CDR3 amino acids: CSAATGGPFPNTEAFF. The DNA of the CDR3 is TGCAGCGCCGCGACAGGGGGGCCCTTCCCGAACACTGAAGCTTTCTTT. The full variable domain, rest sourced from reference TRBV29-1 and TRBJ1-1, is SAVISQKPSRDICQRGTSLTIQCQVDSQVTMMFWYRQQPGQSLTLIATANQGSEATYESGFVIDKFPISRPNLTFSTLTVSNMSPEDSSIYLCSAATGGPFPNTEAFFGQGTRLTVV.

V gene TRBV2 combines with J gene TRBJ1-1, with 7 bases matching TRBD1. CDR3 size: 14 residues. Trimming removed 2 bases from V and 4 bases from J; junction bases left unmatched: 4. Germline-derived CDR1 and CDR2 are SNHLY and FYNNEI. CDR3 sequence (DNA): TGTGCCAGCAGTGAAACAGGGGCGGGCACTGAAGCTTTCTTT. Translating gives CASSETGAGTEAFF.

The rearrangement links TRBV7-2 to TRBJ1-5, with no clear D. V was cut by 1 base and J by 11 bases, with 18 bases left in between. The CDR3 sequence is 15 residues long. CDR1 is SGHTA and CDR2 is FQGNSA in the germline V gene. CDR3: CASSLGGHRPGAQHF. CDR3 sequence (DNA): TGTGCCAGCAGCTTAGGGGGTCATCGGCCCGGGGCCCAGCATTTT.

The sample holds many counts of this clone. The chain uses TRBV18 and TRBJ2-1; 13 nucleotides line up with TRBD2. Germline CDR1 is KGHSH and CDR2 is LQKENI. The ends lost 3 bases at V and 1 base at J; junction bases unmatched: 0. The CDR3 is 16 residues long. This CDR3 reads CASSPGLAGSYNEQFF. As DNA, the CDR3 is TGTGCCAGCTCACCGGGACTAGCGGGGTCCTACAATGAGCAGTTCTTC.

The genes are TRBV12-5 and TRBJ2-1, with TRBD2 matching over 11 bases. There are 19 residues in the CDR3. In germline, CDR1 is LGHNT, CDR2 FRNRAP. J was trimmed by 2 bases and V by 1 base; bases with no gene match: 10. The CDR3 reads CASGLANRGLAVTYNEQFF. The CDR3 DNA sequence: TGTGCTAGTGGTTTGGCTAATAGGGGACTAGCGGTGACCTACAATGAGCAGTTCTTC.

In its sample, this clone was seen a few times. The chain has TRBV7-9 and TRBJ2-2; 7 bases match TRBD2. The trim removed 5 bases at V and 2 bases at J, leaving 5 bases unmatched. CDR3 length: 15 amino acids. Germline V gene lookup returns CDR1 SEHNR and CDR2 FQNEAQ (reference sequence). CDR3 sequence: CASSPRGRNTGELFF. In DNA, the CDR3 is TGTGCCAGCAGCCCGCGCGGGAGAAACACCGGGGAGCTGTTTTTT.

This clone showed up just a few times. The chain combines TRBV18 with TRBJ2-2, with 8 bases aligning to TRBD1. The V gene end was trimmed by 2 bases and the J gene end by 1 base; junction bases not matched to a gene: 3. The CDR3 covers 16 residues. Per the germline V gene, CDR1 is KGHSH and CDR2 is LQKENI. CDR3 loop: CASSPTGQGNTGELFF. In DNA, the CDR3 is TGTGCCAGCTCACCAACTGGACAGGGGAACACCGGGGAGCTGTTTTTT.